The 21 T cell receptor beta chains presented below share a single source sample, sequenced in a study of human T cells and chemical hapten exposure. As for time point: pre-sensitization, week 0. Treatment defined: therapeutic diphenylcyclopropenone sensitization with weekly scalp DPC. TCRdb used MiXCR to reprocess the RACE reads, holding one entry per CDR3 protein. The sample yields roughly 260,000 distinct CDR3 sequences, roughly 8.9% seen once. The sample here was whole blood, taken in connection with sensitization to the hapten diphenylcyclopropenone (DPC). Every receptor here comes from a woman aged 40 to 55 with alopecia areata. Some clones in this sample may be carry-over from other donors' samples.

The J gene is TRBJ1-2, the V gene TRBV7-3, with TRBD1 as a possible D gene (5 bases). Per the germline V gene, CDR1 is SGHTA and CDR2 is FQGTGA. Trimming stripped 5 bases from V and 0 bases from J, with 16 bases between. CDR3 size: 16 residues. Here the CDR3 reads CASSLLPGGANYGYTF. The CDR3 nucleotides read TGTGCCAGCAGCCTCCTTCCTGGAGGGGCTAACTATGGCTACACCTTC.

The chain employs TRBV2 and TRBJ2-3; D is ambiguous. CDR3 length: 11 residues. Trimming removed 4 bases from V and 8 bases from J, with 7 bases in between. Germline V gene lookup returns CDR1 SNHLY and CDR2 FYNNEI. In nucleotides, the CDR3 is TGTGCCAGCAGTGGTGACGGTACGCAGTATTTT. It specifies CASSGDGTQYF. The entire variable domain, with the rest obtained from reference TRBV2 and TRBJ2-3, is as follows: EPEVTQTPSHQVTQMGQEVILRCVPISNHLYFYWYRQILGQKVEFLVSFYNNEISEKSEIFDDQFSVERPDGSNFTLKIRSTKLEDSAMYFCASSGDGTQYFGPGTRLTVL.

This clonotype was detected a few times. This chain links TRBV12-3 or TRBV12-4 with TRBJ2-7, with 7 positions matching TRBD2. This CDR3 has 16 amino acids. The V and J ends lost 4 bases and 2 bases, in that order; junction bases with no gene match: 11. CDR3 coding DNA: TGTGCCAGCAGTTGGACCGGGACTACCCATACCTACGAGCAGTACTTC. It encodes CASSWTGTTHTYEQYF.

This clonotype was picked up many times. J is TRBJ2-3 and V is TRBV9; 8 bases are shared with TRBD2. Per the germline V gene, CDR1 is SGDLS and CDR2 is YYNGEE. The CDR3 consists of 17 residues. Trimming took 0 bases from V and 2 from J; bases not matched to a gene: 8. The CDR3 reads CASSVDPSGSSTDTQYF. In DNA form, the CDR3 reads TGTGCCAGCAGCGTAGACCCCAGCGGGAGTTCCACAGATACGCAGTATTTT.

The chain uses TRBV28 and TRBJ2-3; D remains unclear. Germline loops: CDR1 MDHEN, CDR2 SYDVKM. V was clipped by 4 bases and J by 4 bases, with 12 bases between them. There are 14 residues in the CDR3. The CDR3 DNA is TGTGCCAGCAGTTCCTGGACCACGCCAGATACGCAGTATTTT. Its protein product is CASSSWTTPDTQYF. The complete variable domain, with remaining parts taken from reference TRBV28 and TRBJ2-3, reads DVKVTQSSRYLVKRTGEKVFLECVQDMDHENMFWYRQDPGLGLRLIYFSYDVKMKEKGDIPEGYSVSREKKERFSLILESASTNQTSMYLCASSSWTTPDTQYFGPGTRLTVL.

This clonotype was detected ten times or more. V and J are TRBV29-1 and TRBJ2-7; D is possibly TRBD1 or TRBD2 (6 bases each). Germline V gene data show CDR1 as SQVTM and CDR2 as ANQGSEA. V lost 5 bases to trimming and J lost 5 bases, with 19 bases between them. The CDR3 sequence is 14 residues long. The CDR3 DNA reads TGCAGCGTTAGGGGGGTCCCCGGGCGGGACGAGCAGTACTTC. It codes for CSVRGVPGRDEQYF.

This clonotype came up a few times. The CDR3 DNA reads as TGTGCCAGCAGTGAGCTGACACCGAACACCGGGGAGCTGTTTTTT. Amino acid sequence: CASSELTPNTGELFF. The chain recombines TRBV25-1 with TRBJ2-2, with D unresolved. Looked up from germline, CDR1 is MGHDK and CDR2 is SYGVNS. V was shortened by 3 bases and J by 0 bases, with 8 bases between the two germline ends. The CDR3 totals 15 residues.

The CDR3 coding sequence is TGTGCCAGCAGTGATCAGGGGACAGGGCATTACGAGCAGTACTTC. Protein product: CASSDQGTGHYEQYF. This chain uses TRBV6-1 with TRBJ2-7, with 9 positions matching TRBD1. Germline V lookup: CDR1 MNHNS, CDR2 SASEGT. V was clipped by 3 bases and J by 4 bases; unmatched bases: 7. The CDR3 totals 15 residues.

The chain joins TRBV19 to TRBJ1-5; D gene ambiguous. V was pared by 7 bases and J by 2 bases, with 9 bases between. Germline values: CDR1 LNHDA, CDR2 SQIVND (reference sequence). The CDR3 covers 13 residues. The CDR3: CASTLAGNQPQHF. The CDR3, as DNA: TGTGCCAGTACCCTAGCGGGCAATCAGCCCCAGCATTTT. Full variable domain (outside the CDR3, taken from reference TRBV19 and TRBJ1-5): DGGITQSPKYLFRKEGQNVTLSCEQNLNHDAMYWYRQDPGQGLRLIYYSQIVNDFQKGDIAEGYSVSREKKESFPLTVTSAQKNPTAFYLCASTLAGNQPQHFGDGTRLSIL.

This clonotype was observed a handful of times. V usage is TRBV20-1 and J usage is TRBJ1-3; D unclear. Trimming took off 1 base at V and 2 bases at J, with 15 bases between the two ends. Germline V gene data show CDR1 as DFQATT and CDR2 as SNEGSKA (reference sequence). The CDR3 runs 16 residues. CDR3 DNA sequence: TGCAGTGCTAGAGTCTTCCCGGGGATCGCTGGAAACACCATATATTTT. It yields the protein CSARVFPGIAGNTIYF.

This clonotype was recorded many times. This chain uses TRBV15 with TRBJ1-6; possible D gene TRBD1, 5 bases. The CDR3 is made up of 15 amino acids. Germline V CDR1 and CDR2: LNHNV, YYDKDF (reference sequence). Trimming took 4 bases from V and 10 from J, leaving 17 bases between them. The CDR3 region has the DNA TGTGCCACCAGCAAAGGAACCCGGGGGAACTCACCCCTCCACTTT. It translates to CATSKGTRGNSPLHF. Together with reference TRBV15 and TRBJ1-6, the CDR3 gives the full variable domain: DAMVIQNPRYQVTQFGKPVTLSCSQTLNHNVMYWYQQKSSQAPKLLFHYYDKDFNNEADTPDNFQSRRPNTSFCFLDIRSPGLGDTAMYLCATSKGTRGNSPLHFGNGTRLTVT.

In this sample, this clonotype turned up many times. V gene TRBV7-2 combines with J gene TRBJ2-5, with TRBD2 matching 13 bases. The CDR3 length is 16 residues. The V gene's germline CDR1 is SGHTA and CDR2 FQGNSA. V trimming: 5 bases; J trimming: 1 base; junction bases outside the gene matches: 4. The CDR3 DNA is TGTGCCAGCAGCCTACTAGCGGGGGGGACCCAAGAGACCCAGTACTTC. Encoded protein: CASSLLAGGTQETQYF.

This chain's CDR3 is CSVATGTSSSEQFF. For the CDR3, the DNA is TGCAGCGTCGCAACCGGGACTAGCTCGAGTGAGCAGTTCTTC. The rearrangement joins TRBV29-1 to TRBJ2-1; 9 nucleotides align to TRBD2. Trimming cost V 6 bases and J 9 bases; bases outside gene matches: 12. This CDR3 has 14 residues. Germline-derived CDR1 and CDR2 are SQVTM and ANQGSEA.

This clonotype occurred a few times. The chain couples TRBV12-3 or TRBV12-4 to TRBJ1-5; 7 nucleotides agree with TRBD1. This CDR3 has 15 amino acids. The J segment lost 3 bases and the V segment lost 6 bases, leaving 8 bases of the junction unmatched. The CDR3 region has the DNA TGTGCCAGCAGCCCAGGGGGGCGGACCAATCAGCCCCAGCATTTT. Residues: CASSPGGRTNQPQHF.

There are many counts of this clonotype. The chain couples TRBV27 to TRBJ1-1; TRBD1 aligns across 8 bases. This CDR3 contains 14 residues. Losses at the gene ends were 4 bases for V and 6 bases for J; bases not matched to a gene: 7. Looked up from germline, CDR1 is MNHEY and CDR2 is SMNVEV (reference sequence). CDR3 sequence reads: CASSSLQGGSEAFF. The CDR3 nucleotides are TGTGCCAGCAGTTCCCTACAGGGGGGCTCTGAAGCTTTCTTT.

The V call is TRBV29-1, the J call TRBJ2-5, with TRBD2 identical over 7 bases. CDR1 is SQVTM and CDR2 is ANQGSEA in the germline V gene. The CDR3 consists of 13 residues. The V gene end was trimmed by 8 bases and the J gene end by 2 bases; junction bases not matched to a gene: 8. The CDR3 spells CSSRRGSQETQYF. DNA of the CDR3: TGCAGCTCCCGTCGCGGGAGTCAAGAGACCCAGTACTTC.

The sample holds a few counts of this clonotype. This chain links TRBV4-3 with TRBJ1-6; no clear D. Per the germline V gene, CDR1 is LGHNA and CDR2 is YSLEER. This CDR3 is 15 amino acids long. V was clipped by 1 base and J by 5 bases, with 9 bases between them. CDR3 in DNA: TGCGCCAGCAGCCAAGGCAGGCACGATAATTCACCCCTCCACTTT. This sequence encodes CASSQGRHDNSPLHF.

The chain recombines TRBV12-3 or TRBV12-4 with TRBJ2-7; D is undetermined. The CDR3 is 16 residues long. Trimming stripped 2 bases from V and 0 bases from J, with 14 bases between. DNA for the CDR3: TGTGCCAGCAGTTTATCACCACTTACTACCTCCTACGAGCAGTACTTC. Protein product: CASSLSPLTTSYEQYF.

This clonotype was observed a few times. The chain links TRBV24-1 to TRBJ2-1; TRBD2 might be the D (5 bases). This CDR3 spans 15 amino acids. With 1 base removed from V and 6 bases from J, the gap between germline ends came to 12 bases. In germline, CDR1 is KGHDR, CDR2 SFDVKD. The CDR3 region has the DNA TGTGCCACCAGTGATTTTAGCGCGAGGTCCAATGAGCAGTTCTTC. Translating gives CATSDFSARSNEQFF.

This clonotype was detected only a few times. This chain connects TRBV6-2 or TRBV6-3 to TRBJ1-5, with unresolved D. Looked up from germline, CDR1 is MNHEY and CDR2 is SVGEGT. CDR3 length: 14 amino acids. The ends were cut back, 4 bases at V and 9 bases at J, with 16 bases in the middle. CDR3 DNA sequence: TGTGCCAGCAGTTCGTCTCAACGATCCGGGCCCCAGCATTTT. Translating it yields CASSSSQRSGPQHF.

The table lists this clonotype with many counts. This chain uses TRBV20-1 with TRBJ2-7; 9 bases are a match to TRBD1. Trimming removed 3 bases from V and 4 bases from J; junction bases left unmatched: 1. Looked up from germline, CDR1 is DFQATT and CDR2 is SNEGSKA (reference sequence). CDR3 length: 12 residues. CDR3 sequence: CSASGQGYEQYF. The CDR3 bases are TGCAGTGCTAGTGGACAGGGGTACGAGCAGTACTTC.